The T cell receptor (beta chain) described here comes from a study of blood T cells in healthy people across ages. The CDR3 sequence is 15 residues long. The ends lost 7 bases at V and 8 bases at J; junction bases unmatched: 11. A second PCR, run for 7 to 11 cycles, used a sample-barcoded 5' primer plus a J-beta primer mix. A single record per CDR3 protein comes from TCRdb applying MiXCR to the 5' RACE reads. The data show more than 650,000 distinct CDR3 sequences, with 25% to 30% seen just once and about 3% held by the top ten. The sample was also linked to a second study, of T cells of mothers and their children. From that study: Every mother supplied over 8 million TCR beta CDR3 reads and every child about 3 million.

This clonotype originated in a boy aged 5-17 years in good health. Sample: blood. V gene TRBV12-3 or TRBV12-4 combines with J gene TRBJ1-2; 12 bases agree with TRBD1. Written as DNA, the CDR3 is TGTGCCAGCACGCTGACTGGGACAGGGGGCCGGGGCTACACCTTC. It translates to CASTLTGTGGRGYTF.